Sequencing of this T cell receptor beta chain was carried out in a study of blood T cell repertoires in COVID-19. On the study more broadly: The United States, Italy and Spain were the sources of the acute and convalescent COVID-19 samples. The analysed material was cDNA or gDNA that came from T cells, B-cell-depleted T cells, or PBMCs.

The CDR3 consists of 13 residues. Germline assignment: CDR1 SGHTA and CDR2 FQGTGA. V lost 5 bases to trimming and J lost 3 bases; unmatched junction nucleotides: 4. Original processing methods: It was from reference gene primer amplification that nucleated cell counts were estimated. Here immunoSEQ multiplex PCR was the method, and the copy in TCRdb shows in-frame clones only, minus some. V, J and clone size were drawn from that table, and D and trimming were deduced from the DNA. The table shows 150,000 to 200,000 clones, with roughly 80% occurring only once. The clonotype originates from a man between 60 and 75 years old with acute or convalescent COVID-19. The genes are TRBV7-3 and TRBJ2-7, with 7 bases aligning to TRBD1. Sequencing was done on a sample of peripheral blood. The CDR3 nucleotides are TGTGCCAGCAGCCAAGGGGACAGCTACGAGCAGTACTTC. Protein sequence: CASSQGDSYEQYF.